The next 28 T cell receptor beta chains were all read from a single sample in a study of cytomegalovirus exposure and HLA in healthy donors. 13 Jbeta primers and 60 Vbeta primers were used for the PCR. Libraries were prepared by immunoSEQ multiplex PCR; TCRdb keeps only in-frame clonotypes and omits some of them. This table has 150,000 to 180,000 clones, 60% to 80% appearing once. Input material: PBMCs. Every receptor here comes from a man aged 25 to 40 in good health and CMV-seropositive.

This chain connects TRBV9 to TRBJ2-1; TRBD1 is a possible D gene (6 bases). Trimming pared 5 bases from V and 6 bases from J, leaving 18 bases between. CDR3 length: 15 amino acids. Germline V lookup: CDR1 SGDLS, CDR2 YYNGEE. CDR3 region: CASSRGHAPGNEQFF. Written as DNA, the CDR3 is TGTGCCAGCAGTAGGGGACATGCTCCTGGCAATGAGCAGTTCTTC.

This clone showed up just a few times. V gene TRBV6-6 combines with J gene TRBJ1-2, with 11 bases that match TRBD1. V trimming: 7 bases; J trimming: 5 bases; junction bases outside the gene matches: 9. The CDR3 covers 15 residues. Germline V gene data show CDR1 as MNHNY and CDR2 as SVGAGI (reference sequence). The CDR3 sequence is CASTEDRGRRYGYTF. CDR3 nucleotides: TGTGCCAGCACCGAGGACAGGGGGCGAAGGTATGGCTACACCTTC.

This clone was seen a single time. The chain employs TRBV7-3 and TRBJ2-1; perhaps TRBD2 as D (6 bases). V lost 2 bases to trimming and J lost 2 bases, with 31 bases between them. CDR3 size: 22 residues. Per germline, CDR1 SGHTA and CDR2 FQGTGA. In nucleotides, the CDR3 is TGTGCCAGCAGCTTACTAGGTGTGAGCGGGCAATTCCTGACCCTCCCCTACAATGAGCAGTTCTTC. This encodes CASSLLGVSGQFLTLPYNEQFF.

The chain couples TRBV28 to TRBJ1-2; 8 bases are shared with TRBD1. This CDR3 is built from 15 residues. Unmatched junction bases numbered 9, after V lost 2 bases and J lost 7 bases. Looked up from germline, CDR1 is MDHEN and CDR2 is SYDVKM. Here the CDR3 reads CASSLPSTGVGGYTF. DNA of the CDR3: TGTGCCAGCAGTTTACCCTCGACAGGGGTGGGTGGCTACACCTTC.

This clone came up once. The V and J genes are TRBV11-2 and TRBJ2-1; no firm D call. Trimming removed 5 bases from V and 6 bases from J, with 5 bases in between. Looked up from germline, CDR1 is SGHAT and CDR2 is FQNNGV. CDR3 length: 11 amino acids. As DNA, the CDR3 is TGTGCCAGCAGCGCCGGCAATGAGCAGTTCTTC. It is translated as CASSAGNEQFF.

V is TRBV4-2 and J is TRBJ1-2; D gene ambiguous. The V end was cut by 1 base, the J end by 5 bases, with 14 bases between. From germline, CDR1 is LGHNA and CDR2 YNFKEQ. The CDR3 has 15 residues. The CDR3 is CASSQGLNAWYGYTF. The CDR3 region has the DNA TGTGCCAGCAGCCAAGGACTCAACGCCTGGTATGGCTACACCTTC.

In its sample, this clone was seen a few times. The V and J genes are TRBV27 and TRBJ2-5, with D perhaps matching TRBD1 (6 bases). The better agreement between TRBJ2-7 and the DNA end casts doubt on the J call. The CDR3 runs to 14 residues. Germline CDR1 MNHEY, CDR2 SMNVEV (reference sequence). The CDR3 DNA follows: TGTGCCAGCAGTTCGACAGGATCCCTCTACGAGCAGTACTTC. It specifies CASSSTGSLYEQYF.

The chain carries TRBV28 and TRBJ1-1; D call uncertain. Looked up from germline, CDR1 is MDHEN and CDR2 is SYDVKM. The CDR3 loop spans 12 amino acids. Trimming pared 3 bases from V and 6 bases from J, leaving 8 bases between. The CDR3 sequence is CASSLSGAEAFF. For the CDR3, the DNA is TGTGCCAGCAGTTTGTCAGGCGCTGAAGCTTTCTTT.

The chain carries TRBV19 and TRBJ1-5; TRBD1 might be the D (6 bases). CDR1 and CDR2 (germline): LNHDA, SQIVND (reference sequence). CDR3 length: 14 residues. V shed 8 bases and J shed 3 bases, with 14 bases lying between them. The CDR3 coding sequence is TGTGCCAGTCGATGGGACACTTCCAATCAGCCCCAGCATTTT. Its translation is CASRWDTSNQPQHF.

The rearrangement joins TRBV27 to TRBJ2-1; 9 nucleotides match TRBD2. V lost 1 base, J lost 10 bases, and 5 bases stayed unmatched. The germline V gene has CDR1 MNHEY and CDR2 SMNVEV (reference sequence). The CDR3 spans 14 residues. The CDR3 here is CASSLLGLASEQFF. In nucleotides, the CDR3 is TGTGCCAGCAGTTTATTGGGACTAGCATCCGAGCAGTTCTTC.

V and J are TRBV19 and TRBJ1-5; 8 nucleotides align to TRBD1. The CDR3 sequence is 16 residues long. After removal of 4 bases from V and 0 bases from J, the junction contained 5 bases not matched to a gene. From germline, CDR1 is LNHDA and CDR2 SQIVND (reference sequence). CDR3 amino acids: CASSRTGIGSNQPQHF. The CDR3 DNA reads as TGTGCCAGTAGTAGGACAGGGATCGGTAGCAATCAGCCCCAGCATTTT.

The chain combines TRBV25-1 with TRBJ1-2, with 7 bases identical to TRBD1. Trimming took 4 bases from V and 8 from J; bases not matched to a gene: 16. Per the germline V gene, CDR1 is MGHDK and CDR2 is SYGVNS. CDR3 length equals 16 residues. The CDR3 reads CASSVRDSRQLGGYTF. The CDR3 DNA is TGTGCCAGCAGTGTCCGGGACAGCCGGCAACTGGGAGGCTACACCTTC.

The chain employs TRBV27 and TRBJ1-4; 7 nucleotides agree with TRBD1. The CDR3 length is 14 residues. Germline V gene lookup returns CDR1 MNHEY and CDR2 SMNVEV (reference sequence). V lost 5 bases to trimming and J lost 11 bases; unmatched junction nucleotides: 11. The CDR3 coding sequence is TGTGCCAGCAGTCCACGCCTGGGACAGCGTAAACTGTTTTTT. Translation gives CASSPRLGQRKLFF.

V and J are TRBV9 and TRBJ1-2; possible D gene TRBD1, 5 bases. V lost 0 bases and J lost 7, with 16 bases in between. The CDR3 extends over 15 amino acids. CDR1 and CDR2 from the germline V gene are SGDLS and YYNGEE. The CDR3 bases are TGTGCCAGCAGCGTAGGCGGGGGAGGAGAAGCTGGCTACACCTTC. Protein product: CASSVGGGGEAGYTF. The entire variable domain, with the rest obtained from reference TRBV9 and TRBJ1-2, is as follows: DSGVTQTPKHLITATGQRVTLRCSPRSGDLSVYWYQQSLDQGLQFLIQYYNGEERAKGNILERFSAQQFPDLHSELNLSSLELGDSALYFCASSVGGGGEAGYTFGSGTRLTVV.

The chain has TRBV4-2 and TRBJ1-2; TRBD1 agrees at 9 bases. The CDR3 runs to 15 residues. J was trimmed by 7 bases and V by 3 bases; bases with no gene match: 9. Germline-derived CDR1 and CDR2 are LGHNA and YNFKEQ. CDR3 loop: CASSQPDRGMGGYTF. The CDR3 coding sequence is TGTGCCAGCAGCCAGCCCGACAGGGGGATGGGTGGCTACACCTTC.

V gene TRBV4-2 combines with J gene TRBJ2-5; TRBD2 matches at 7 bases. The CDR3 length is 16 residues. The V gene's germline CDR1 is LGHNA and CDR2 YNFKEQ. The V segment lost 4 bases and the J segment 2 bases; nucleotides outside the gene matches: 10. CDR3 sequence reads: CASSLDRASGQETQYF. In nucleotides, the CDR3 is TGTGCCAGCAGCCTCGATAGGGCTAGCGGACAAGAGACCCAGTACTTC.

The V call is TRBV16, the J call TRBJ2-5, with TRBD2 identical over 8 bases. This CDR3 is built from 15 residues. Germline trimming cut 2 bases from V and 2 bases from J; bases unmatched to any gene: 4. The germline CDR1 and CDR2 sequences are KGHSY and FQNENV. DNA of the CDR3: TGTGCCAGCAGCCAAACCTCTAGCGGGCAAGAGACCCAGTACTTC. Translated, it gives CASSQTSSGQETQYF.

The CDR3 sequence is CSVVKQTGTEAFF. CDR3 in DNA: TGCAGCGTTGTGAAGCAGACGGGCACTGAAGCTTTCTTT. The chain joins TRBV29-1 to TRBJ1-1; no clear D. V lost 4 bases to trimming and J lost 4 bases, with 13 bases between them. Germline V gives CDR1 SQVTM, CDR2 ANQGSEA. The CDR3 runs to 13 residues.

The chain carries TRBV6-6 and TRBJ1-5; a weak D match, TRBD1 (6 bases). In germline, CDR1 is MNHNY, CDR2 SVGAGI (reference sequence). The CDR3 is made up of 15 amino acids. Trimming stripped 0 bases from V and 4 bases from J, with 10 bases between. CDR3 amino acids: CASSYSLRGNQPQHF. The CDR3 DNA is TGTGCCAGCAGTTACTCGTTAAGGGGGAATCAGCCCCAGCATTTT.

In its sample, this clone was seen once. The J gene is TRBJ2-5, the V gene TRBV12-5; D is possibly TRBD2 (5 bases). With 5 bases removed from V and 5 bases from J, the gap between germline ends came to 30 bases. Germline V gives CDR1 LGHNT, CDR2 FRNRAP. This CDR3 spans 19 amino acids. As DNA, the CDR3 is TGTGCTAGTGGTCCATTTAACCCTTCCGGGATGTCCCTTTACGAGACCCAGTACTTC. Protein product: CASGPFNPSGMSLYETQYF.

The rearrangement links TRBV7-9 to TRBJ2-7, with a possible D match to TRBD2 (6 bases). V was shortened by 3 bases and J by 2 bases, with 14 bases between the two germline ends. Germline loops: CDR1 SEHNR, CDR2 FQNEAQ (reference sequence). This CDR3 is built from 15 residues. The CDR3 DNA reads as TGTGCCAGCAGCTTCACTCGGGAGACGCCCTACGAGCAGTACTTC. Protein product: CASSFTRETPYEQYF.

V and J are TRBV30 and TRBJ2-7; TRBD2 might be the D (5 bases). This CDR3 has 13 amino acids. Trimming shortened V by 3 bases and J by 5 bases, and 14 bases separated the two germline ends. Germline CDR1 reads GTSNPN; CDR2 reads SVGIG (reference sequence). The CDR3 DNA reads TGTGCCTGGAGCCTCGGGGAGCGTCACGAGCAGTACTTC. The encoded protein is CAWSLGERHEQYF. Drawing the rest from reference TRBV30 and TRBJ2-7, the complete variable domain is SQTIHQWPATLVQPVGSPLSLECTVEGTSNPNLYWYRQAAGRGLQLLFYSVGIGQISSEVPQNLSASRPQDRQFILSSKKLLLSDSGFYLCAWSLGERHEQYFGPGTRLTVT.

The rearrangement uses TRBV29-1 and TRBJ2-7; 9 bases align to TRBD2. The CDR3 sequence is 15 residues long. J gave up 2 bases and V 5 bases, and 10 bases lay outside the gene matches. The V gene's germline CDR1 is SQVTM and CDR2 ANQGSEA. The CDR3 region is CSVWGLGGRAYEQYF. In nucleotides, the CDR3 is TGCAGCGTTTGGGGGTTGGGCGGGAGGGCCTACGAGCAGTACTTC.

V is TRBV11-2 and J is TRBJ1-5, with TRBD1 matching 7 bases. Losses at the gene ends were 4 bases for V and 3 bases for J; bases not matched to a gene: 9. The CDR3 consists of 16 residues. The V gene's germline CDR1 is SGHAT and CDR2 FQNNGV. CDR3 in DNA: TGTGCCAGCAGCTCGGACAGGACCCAGCACAATCAGCCCCAGCATTTT. Translating it yields CASSSDRTQHNQPQHF.

This sequence joins TRBV15 and TRBJ2-1, with TRBD1 matching over 11 bases. V dropped 0 bases and J dropped 4; count of bases not matched to a gene: 8. This CDR3 has 18 residues. Germline lookup yields CDR1 LNHNV and CDR2 YYDKDF (reference sequence). The CDR3, as DNA: TGTGCCACCAGCAGAGATCCCTCCGGGACAGGGGGGTACAATGAGCAGTTCTTC. Translation gives CATSRDPSGTGGYNEQFF.

This clone came up once. The V call is TRBV28, the J call TRBJ2-7; D gene uncertain. Germline V CDR1 and CDR2: MDHEN, SYDVKM. The CDR3 loop spans 12 amino acids. V lost 5 bases to trimming and J lost 6 bases, with 11 bases between them. The CDR3 region is CASSQASCEQYF. The CDR3 bases are TGTGCCAGCAGTCAGGCCAGTTGCGAGCAGTACTTC.

The chain uses TRBV7-9 and TRBJ2-1; TRBD2 aligns across 9 bases. This CDR3 is built from 14 residues. The germline CDR1 and CDR2 sequences are SEHNR and FQNEAQ (reference sequence). V trimming: 5 bases; J trimming: 8 bases; junction bases outside the gene matches: 7. The CDR3 DNA sequence: TGTGCCAGCAGCCCCGGGACTAGCAAGGATGAGCAGTTCTTC. This gives the protein CASSPGTSKDEQFF.

The V and J genes are TRBV6-6 and TRBJ1-1; 8 bases fit TRBD1. CDR3 size: 13 residues. Germline CDR1 MNHNY, CDR2 SVGAGI (reference sequence). With V trimmed by 5 bases and J by 5 bases, 4 bases remained unmatched. In DNA form, the CDR3 reads TGTGCCAGCAGTCCAGGGGGCTGGACTGAAGCTTTCTTT. Translating gives CASSPGGWTEAFF.